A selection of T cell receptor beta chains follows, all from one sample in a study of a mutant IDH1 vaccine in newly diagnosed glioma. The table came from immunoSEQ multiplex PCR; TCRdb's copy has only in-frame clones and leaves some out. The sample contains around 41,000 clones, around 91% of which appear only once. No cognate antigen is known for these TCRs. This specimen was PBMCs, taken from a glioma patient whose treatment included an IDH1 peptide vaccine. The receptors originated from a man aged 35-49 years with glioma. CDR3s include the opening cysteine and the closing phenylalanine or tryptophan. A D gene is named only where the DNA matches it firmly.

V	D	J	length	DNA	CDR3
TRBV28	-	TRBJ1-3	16	TGTGCCAGCAACCCTGGGATGCGTTTCTCTGGAAACACCATATATTTT	CASNPGMRFSGNTIYF
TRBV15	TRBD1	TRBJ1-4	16	TGTGCCACCAGCAGAGCCCGAGTTGACAGGGGCGAAAAACTGTTTTTT	CATSRARVDRGEKLFF
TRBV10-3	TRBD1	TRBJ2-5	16	TGTGCCATCAGTGAGCGGGACAGGGGAGGAGGAGAGACCCAGTACTTC	CAISERDRGGGETQYF
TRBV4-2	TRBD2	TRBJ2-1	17	TGTGCCAGCAGCCAAGAGGACCCTAGCGGGAGGGGCAATGAGCAGTTCTTC	CASSQEDPSGRGNEQFF
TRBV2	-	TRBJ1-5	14	TGTGCCAGCACGTTGCCCCTTGGCAATCAGCCCCAGCATTTT	CASTLPLGNQPQHF
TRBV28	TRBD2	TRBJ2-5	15	TGTGCCAGCAGGGGGGTTAGGGGAGGGAGAGAGACCCAGTACTTC	CASRGVRGGRETQYF
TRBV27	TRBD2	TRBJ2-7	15	TGTGCCAGCAGCCCCGTGGCTAGCGGGAACGACGAGCAGTACTTC	CASSPVASGNDEQYF
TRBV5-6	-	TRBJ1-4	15	TGTGCCAGCAGCTTGGGTGCTGTTTTTTATGAAAAACTGTTTTTT	CASSLGAVFYEKLFF
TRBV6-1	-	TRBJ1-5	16	TGTGCCAGCAGTGAATCGGGGGGCTACCGCAATCAGCCCCAGCATTTT	CASSESGGYRNQPQHF
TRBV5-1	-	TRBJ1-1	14	TGCGCCAGCAGCTTGGGGGTGGCGATGACTGAAGCTTTCTTT	CASSLGVAMTEAFF
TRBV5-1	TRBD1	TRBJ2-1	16	TGCGCCAGCAGCTTGGAGGGACAGGGAACGGGTAGTGAGCAGTTCTTC	CASSLEGQGTGSEQFF
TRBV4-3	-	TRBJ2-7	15	TGCGCCAGCAGCCAAGATCTCGGTGAAGCCTACGAGCAGTACTTC	CASSQDLGEAYEQYF
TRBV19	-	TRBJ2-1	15	TGTGCCAGTAGTATAGATCCCAGGGCGTACAATGAGCAGTTCTTC	CASSIDPRAYNEQFF
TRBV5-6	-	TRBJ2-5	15	TGTGCCAGCAGCTTGTTAGGGGCAGAACGAGAGACCCAGTACTTC	CASSLLGAERETQYF
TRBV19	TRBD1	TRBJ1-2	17	TGTGCCAGTAGTATGCCTTTCCACAGGGGACCTAACTATGGCTACACCTTC	CASSMPFHRGPNYGYTF
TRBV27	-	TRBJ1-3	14	TGTGCCAGCAGTTTCGGGGAAGTTGGAAACACCATATATTTT	CASSFGEVGNTIYF
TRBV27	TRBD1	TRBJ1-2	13	TGTGCCAGCAGTTTGACAGGGGTCCATGGCTACACCTTC	CASSLTGVHGYTF